This T cell receptor (beta chain) was profiled in a study of a mutant IDH1 vaccine in newly diagnosed glioma. Study-level results: It seemed that pseudoprogression was not linked to changes in the top peripheral T cell clonotypes.

To note about this clone: The antigen remains undetermined.

Noted time point: week 5, during vaccination. It was 300 ug of mutant IDH1 20-mer peptide that made up each vaccine dose, given with topical imiquimod. Sequenced by immunoSEQ multiplex PCR; TCRdb stores in-frame clones only, minus some. The sample contains fewer than 100,000 clones, roughly nine tenths of which appear only once. The CDR3 has 16 amino acids. Germline-derived CDR1 and CDR2 are MNHEY and SMNVEV (reference sequence). With 0 bases removed from V and 4 bases from J, the gap between germline ends came to 12 bases. Sequences were derived from PBMCs, sampled from a glioma patient whose treatment included an IDH1 peptide vaccine. This TCR came from a woman aged 45-65 years with glioma. The chain combines TRBV27 with TRBJ2-2; D may be TRBD2 (6 bases). The CDR3: CASSLSERVSTGELFF. The CDR3 DNA reads as TGTGCCAGCAGTTTATCGGAGCGGGTTAGCACCGGGGAGCTGTTTTTT.